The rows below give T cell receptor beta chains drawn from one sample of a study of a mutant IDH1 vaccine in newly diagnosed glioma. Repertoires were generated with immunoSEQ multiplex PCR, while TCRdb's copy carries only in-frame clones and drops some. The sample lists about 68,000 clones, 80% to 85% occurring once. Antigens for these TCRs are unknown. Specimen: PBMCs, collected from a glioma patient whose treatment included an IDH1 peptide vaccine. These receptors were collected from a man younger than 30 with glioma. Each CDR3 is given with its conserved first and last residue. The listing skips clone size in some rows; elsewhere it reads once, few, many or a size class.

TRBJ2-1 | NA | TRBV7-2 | CASSLFKGKGLNNEQFF
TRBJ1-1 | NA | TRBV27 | CASSLFPGRALNTEAFF
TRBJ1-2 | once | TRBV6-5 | CASSYLSLGQGHGYTF
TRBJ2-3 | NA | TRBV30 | CAWSVLLLAGVSEDTQYF
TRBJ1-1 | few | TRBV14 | CASSQIGRGTEAFF
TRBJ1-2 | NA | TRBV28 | CASSEGGGLSYGYTF
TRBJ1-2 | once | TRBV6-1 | CASSNEGKGNYGYTF
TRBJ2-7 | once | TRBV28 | CASSYSGSLYEQYF
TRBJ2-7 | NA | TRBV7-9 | CASSLRGQSDEQYF
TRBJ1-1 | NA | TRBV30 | CASLNTEAFF
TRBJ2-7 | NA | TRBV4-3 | CASSQGARAREQYF
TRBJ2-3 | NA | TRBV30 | CAWSLGLDTDTQYF
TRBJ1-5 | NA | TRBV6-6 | CASSDRQGGYQPQHF
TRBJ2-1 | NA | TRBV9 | CASSVGSWERYNEQFF
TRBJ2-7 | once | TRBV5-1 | CASSRAGGGYEQYF
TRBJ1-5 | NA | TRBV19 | CASSIDIRERGNQPQHF
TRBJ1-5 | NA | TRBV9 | CASSRGRGNQPQHF
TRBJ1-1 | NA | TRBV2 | CASTDLGQGNTEAFF
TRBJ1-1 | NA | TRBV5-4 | CASSAAGRGPSEAFF
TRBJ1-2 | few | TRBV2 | CASSEKQYGYTF
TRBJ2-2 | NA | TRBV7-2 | CASSFGLPGGELFF
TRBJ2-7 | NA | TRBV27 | CASSTARPYEQYF
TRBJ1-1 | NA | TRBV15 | CATSRPLAAEAFF
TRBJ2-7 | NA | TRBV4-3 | CASSQRFAARGAYEQYF
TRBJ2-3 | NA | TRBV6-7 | CASSRWDEDTQYF
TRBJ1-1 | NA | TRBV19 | CASTQGRLSTEAFF
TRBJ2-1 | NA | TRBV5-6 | CASSPRLAGGTQFF
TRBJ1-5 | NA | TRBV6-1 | CASSEPRDTLLYSNQPQHF
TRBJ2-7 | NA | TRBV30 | CAWRDSYEQYF
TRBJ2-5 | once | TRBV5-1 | CASSRGTVNYQETQYF
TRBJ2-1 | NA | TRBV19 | CASRSGIQNNEQFF
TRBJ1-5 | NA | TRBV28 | CASILGQGLYSNQPQHF
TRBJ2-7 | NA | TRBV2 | CASRSGGVYEQYF
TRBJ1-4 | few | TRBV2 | CASRTGTGNEKLFF
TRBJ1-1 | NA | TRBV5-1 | CASSMLGAENTEAFF
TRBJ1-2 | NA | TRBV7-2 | CASSPVRQAGQDGYTF
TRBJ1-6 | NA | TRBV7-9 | CASSLTGIYNSPLHF
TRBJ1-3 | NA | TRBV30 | CAWSGARDRDWNTIYF
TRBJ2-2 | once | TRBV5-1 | CASSLSRGRAGELFF
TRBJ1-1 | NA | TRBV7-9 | CASSLVVSTEAFF
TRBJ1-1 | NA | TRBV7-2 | CASSLLGTGAFF